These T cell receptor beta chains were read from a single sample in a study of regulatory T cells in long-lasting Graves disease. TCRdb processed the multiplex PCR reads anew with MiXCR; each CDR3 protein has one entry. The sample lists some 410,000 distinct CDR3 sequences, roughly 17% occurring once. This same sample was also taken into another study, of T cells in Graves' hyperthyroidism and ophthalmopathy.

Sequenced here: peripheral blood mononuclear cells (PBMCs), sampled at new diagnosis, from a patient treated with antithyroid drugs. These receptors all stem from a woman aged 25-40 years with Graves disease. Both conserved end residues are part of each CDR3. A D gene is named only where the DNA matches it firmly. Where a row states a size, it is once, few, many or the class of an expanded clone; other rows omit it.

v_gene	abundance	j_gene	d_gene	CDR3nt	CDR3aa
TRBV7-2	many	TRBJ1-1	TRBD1	TGTGCCAGCAGCATTTACAGGGGTGGCACTGAAGCTTTCTTT	CASSIYRGGTEAFF
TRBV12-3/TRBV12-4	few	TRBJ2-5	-	TGTGCCAGCAGTTTAGCATTTAGGAGGGCCCAGTACTTC	CASSLAFRRAQYF
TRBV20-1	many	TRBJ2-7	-	TGCAGTGCTAGGGCGCAGAGCTCCTACGAGCAGTACTTC	CSARAQSSYEQYF
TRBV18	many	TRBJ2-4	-	TGTGCCAGCTCACACCCTGGACAGTTAAGGAACATTCAGTACTTC	CASSHPGQLRNIQYF
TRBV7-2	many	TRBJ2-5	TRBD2	TGTGCCAGCAGCTTCTACACTAGCGGGAGAGAGACCCAGTACTTC	CASSFYTSGRETQYF
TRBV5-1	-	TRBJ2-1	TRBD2	TGCGCCAGCAGCTTATCTTCAATGGGGGCGGGAGGCAATGAGCAGTTCTTC	CASSLSSMGAGGNEQFF
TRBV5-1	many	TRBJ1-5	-	TGCGCCAGCAGCACGGGGGAAGAAGGTCAGCCCCAGCATTTT	CASSTGEEGQPQHF
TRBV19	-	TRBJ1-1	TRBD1	TGTGCCAGTAGCAAGGACAGGGTGGTCAACACTGAAGCTTTCTTT	CASSKDRVVNTEAFF
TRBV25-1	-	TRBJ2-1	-	TGTGCCAGCAGAGGTTGGGATGAGCAGTTCTTC	CASRGWDEQFF
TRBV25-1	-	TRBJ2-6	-	TGTGCCAGCAGTGTGGGTCGTGGGGCCAACGTCCTGACTTTC	CASSVGRGANVLTF
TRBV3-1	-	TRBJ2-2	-	TGTGCCAGCAGACCCGGTACCACCGGGGAGCTGTTTTTT	CASRPGTTGELFF
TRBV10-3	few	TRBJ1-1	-	TGTGCCATCAGGGGGACACAGGGACCGAACACTGAAGCTTTCTTT	CAIRGTQGPNTEAFF
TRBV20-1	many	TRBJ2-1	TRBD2	TGCAGTGCGACTAGCGGGAAAGTGTACGATGAGCAGTTCTTC	CSATSGKVYDEQFF
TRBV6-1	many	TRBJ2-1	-	TGTGCCAGCAGCCGACCATTCTTGGGTCGCGTCGGGACCAATGAGCAGTTCTTC	CASSRPFLGRVGTNEQFF
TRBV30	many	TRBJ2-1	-	TGTGCCTGGAGTCTTGGGTTTGAGCAGTTCTTC	CAWSLGFEQFF
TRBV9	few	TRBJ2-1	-	TGTGCCAGCAGCGTAGTTGGCGGAGGGGACTACAATGAGCAGTTCTTC	CASSVVGGGDYNEQFF
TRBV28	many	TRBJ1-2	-	TGTGCCAGCAGTTTATCACCTGTTAGGGGCTATGGCTACACCTTC	CASSLSPVRGYGYTF
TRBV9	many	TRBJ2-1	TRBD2	TGTGCCAGCAGCGTAGTACTCATGGCGGGAGGAGTAGGTGAGCAGTTCTTC	CASSVVLMAGGVGEQFF
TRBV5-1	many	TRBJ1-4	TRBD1	TGCGCCAGCAGCGCGGGGACAGGGGAGATTGGTGAAAAACTGTTTTTT	CASSAGTGEIGEKLFF
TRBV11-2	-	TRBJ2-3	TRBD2	TGTGCCAGCAGCGGGCGACTAGCGGGAGGGCCAGGAGATACGCAGTATTTT	CASSGRLAGGPGDTQYF
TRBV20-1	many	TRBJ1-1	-	TGCAGTGCTAGCACTCGGCAGGCGGTGAACACTGAAGCTTTCTTT	CSASTRQAVNTEAFF
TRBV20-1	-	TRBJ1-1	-	TGCAGTGCTAGAGAGGCAGGGGCGAGGACTGAAGCTTTCTTT	CSAREAGARTEAFF
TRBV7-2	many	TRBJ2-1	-	TGTGCCAGCAGCTTCGGCAACCCCACCAATGAGCAGTTCTTC	CASSFGNPTNEQFF
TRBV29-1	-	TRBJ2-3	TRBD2	TGCAGCGTTGAAGATGGTGCCCTTAGCGGGAGGATCACAGATACGCAGTATTTT	CSVEDGALSGRITDTQYF
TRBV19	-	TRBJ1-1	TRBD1	TGTGCCAGTAGTACTACAGGGGCTCCTGAAGCTTTCTTT	CASSTTGAPEAFF
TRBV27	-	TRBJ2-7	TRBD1	TGTGCCAGCAGTACCCTCTCCCGGGACAGGGGGTTGTACGAGCAGTACTTC	CASSTLSRDRGLYEQYF
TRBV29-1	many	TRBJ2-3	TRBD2	TGCAGCGTTGAAGGTCTGGCGGGAGGAGGTACAGATACGCAGTATTTT	CSVEGLAGGGTDTQYF
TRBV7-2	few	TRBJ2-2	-	TGTGCCAGCAGCTTATTCCTTGTTAGCGGCACCGGGGAGCTGTTTTTT	CASSLFLVSGTGELFF
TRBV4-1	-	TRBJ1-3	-	TGCGCCAGCAGCCCCCGGACAGTAACTGGAAACACCATATATTTT	CASSPRTVTGNTIYF
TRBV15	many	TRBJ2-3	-	TGTGCCACCAGCAGCTCGACCAGGGGTTGGGCAGATACGCAGTATTTT	CATSSSTRGWADTQYF
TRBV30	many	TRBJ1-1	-	TGTGCCTGGAGTGTACCCCTCAGACAGAACACTGAAGCTTTCTTT	CAWSVPLRQNTEAFF
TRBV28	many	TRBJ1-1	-	TGTGCCAGCAGTCGTACCTCAGGGGCGAATGCTTTCTTT	CASSRTSGANAFF
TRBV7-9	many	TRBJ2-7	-	TGTGCCAGCAGCTTAGCCACGGGACGTGGCTTGTACGAGCAGTACTTC	CASSLATGRGLYEQYF
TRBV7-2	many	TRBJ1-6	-	TGTGCCAGCAGCTTTTGGGGTTCTTTCTCCACCCTCCACTTT	CASSFWGSFSTLHF
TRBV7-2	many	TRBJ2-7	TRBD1	TGTGCCAGCAGTTTACAGGGGTTCGGCTACGAGCAGTACTTC	CASSLQGFGYEQYF
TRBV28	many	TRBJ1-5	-	TGTGCCAGCAGCCCTTTCGGGGAGCCCCAGCATTTT	CASSPFGEPQHF
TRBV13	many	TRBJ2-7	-	TGTGCCAGCAGCTTAGGTGGACAGCCCTACGAGCAGTACTTC	CASSLGGQPYEQYF
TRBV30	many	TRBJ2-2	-	TGTGCCTGGAGTGTACTGGCGTTTTATACCGGGGAGCTGTTTTTT	CAWSVLAFYTGELFF
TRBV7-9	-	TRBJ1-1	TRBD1	TGTGCCAGCAGCCGCGGGACAGGGGGTAGCACTGAAGCTTTCTTT	CASSRGTGGSTEAFF
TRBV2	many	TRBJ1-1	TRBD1	TGTGCCAGCAGTGAAATGGGACAGGGGGCAGGCACTGAAGCTTTCTTT	CASSEMGQGAGTEAFF
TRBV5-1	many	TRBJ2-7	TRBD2	TGCGCCAGCAGCTTGGCCGGCGGGGGGGCCTCCATCTACGAGCAGTACTTC	CASSLAGGGASIYEQYF
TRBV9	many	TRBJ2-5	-	TGTGCCAGCAGCGTGGGGATGGGGAGGGGGGAAGAGACCCAGTACTTC	CASSVGMGRGEETQYF
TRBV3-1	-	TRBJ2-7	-	TGTGCCAGCAGCCAAGAAAACTCCGTGGGGTCCGAGCAGTACTTC	CASSQENSVGSEQYF
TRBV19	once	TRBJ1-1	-	TGTGCCAGTAGTATGGGACTTTACACTGAAGCTTTCTTT	CASSMGLYTEAFF
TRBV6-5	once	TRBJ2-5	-	TGTGCCAGCAGTTACCCTACTCGGGCTAGCTGGCAAGAGACCCAGTACTTC	CASSYPTRASWQETQYF
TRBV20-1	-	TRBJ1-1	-	TGCAGTGCTAGAGAGCCAGGGGTCTCTGAAGCTTTCTTT	CSAREPGVSEAFF
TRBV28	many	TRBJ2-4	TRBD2	TGTGCCAGCAGTTTATGGCTAGCGGGATTTGGTGGAAACATTCAGTACTTC	CASSLWLAGFGGNIQYF
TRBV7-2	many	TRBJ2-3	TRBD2	TGTGCCAGCAGCTCCTTTAGCGGGAGGGGCACAGATACGCAGTATTTT	CASSSFSGRGTDTQYF
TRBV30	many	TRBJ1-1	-	TGTGCCTGGAGTCTGAGGGTTGGCACTGAAGCTTTCTTT	CAWSLRVGTEAFF
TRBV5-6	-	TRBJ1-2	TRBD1	TGTGCCAGCAGCTTGGGACAGGGGGTTCACTATGGCTACACCTTC	CASSLGQGVHYGYTF
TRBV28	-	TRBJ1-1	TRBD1	TGTGCCAGCAGTTGGACAGGGGGCGGGCCTGAAGCTTTCTTT	CASSWTGGGPEAFF
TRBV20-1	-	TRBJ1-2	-	-	CSAREPSRVGYGSTF
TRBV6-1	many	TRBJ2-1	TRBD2	TGTGCCAGCAGCGATACTAGCGGGACCCTTTACAATGAGCAGTTCTTC	CASSDTSGTLYNEQFF
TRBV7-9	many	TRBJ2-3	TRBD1	TGTGCCAGCAGCGGGACAGCAAGCACAGATACGCAGTATTTT	CASSGTASTDTQYF
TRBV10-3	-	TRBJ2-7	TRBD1	TGTGCCATCAGTGGGCCGGGACAGATATACGAGCAGTACTTC	CAISGPGQIYEQYF